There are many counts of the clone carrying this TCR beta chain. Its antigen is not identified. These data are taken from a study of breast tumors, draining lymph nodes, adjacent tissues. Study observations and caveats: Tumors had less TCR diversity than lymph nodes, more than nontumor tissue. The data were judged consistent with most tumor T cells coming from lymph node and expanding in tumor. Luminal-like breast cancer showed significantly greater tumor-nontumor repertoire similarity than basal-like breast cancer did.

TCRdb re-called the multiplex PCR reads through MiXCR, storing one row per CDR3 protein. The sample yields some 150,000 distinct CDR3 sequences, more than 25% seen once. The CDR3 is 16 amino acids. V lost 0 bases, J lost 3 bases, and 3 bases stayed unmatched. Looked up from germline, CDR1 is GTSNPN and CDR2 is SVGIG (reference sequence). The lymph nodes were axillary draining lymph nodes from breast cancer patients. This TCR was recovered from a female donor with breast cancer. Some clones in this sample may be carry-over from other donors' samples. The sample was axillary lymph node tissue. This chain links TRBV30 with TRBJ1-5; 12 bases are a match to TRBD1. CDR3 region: CAWSVQGQGANQPQHF. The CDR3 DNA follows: TGTGCCTGGAGTGTACAGGGACAGGGGGCCAATCAGCCCCAGCATTTT.